This T cell receptor beta chain was recorded in a study of cytomegalovirus exposure and HLA in healthy donors. Some clones are missing from TCRdb's copy, which holds only in-frame ones; the method was immunoSEQ multiplex PCR. This sample yields fewer than 200,000 clones, of which about 83% are seen a single time; approximately 1.4% belongs to the top ten. V lost 0 bases to trimming and J lost 2 bases, with 14 bases between them. Germline V CDR1 and CDR2: MGHRA, YSYEKL. The CDR3 consists of 17 residues. The clonotype originates from a woman aged 30 to 39 in good health and CMV-seronegative. Sequencing used PBMCs. V and J are TRBV4-1 and TRBJ1-5, with D possibly being TRBD1 (5 bases). CDR3 sequence (DNA): TGCGCCAGCAGCCAAGATTTGGGAGGGGTTGGCAATCAGCCCCAGCATTTT. Its translation: CASSQDLGGVGNQPQHF.